This section outlines one TCR beta chain sequence together with its context. One end of the junction does not line up with germline, which may come from a read error. CDR1 is WSHSY, CDR2 SAAADI, per germline. CDR3 length: 10 amino acids. In building TCR beta libraries, iRepertoire HTBI primers were used together with Arm-PCR of CDR3 regions. TCRdb reprocessed the multiplex PCR reads with MiXCR, giving one entry per CDR3 protein. The sample lists about 540,000 distinct CDR3 sequences, 13% seen once, with about 10% in the top ten. The time point denotes: newly diagnosed GD, antithyroid drugs for less than 3 months. With RNA extracted from PBMCs as input, the TCR library was made. This entry belongs to a study of regulatory T cells in long-lasting Graves disease. The data were also submitted as part of a second study, on T cells in Graves' hyperthyroidism and ophthalmopathy. From that paper: Exclusion of patients followed from uncontrolled infection, other autoimmune disease, pregnancy or lactation. Using the HTBI primer set, a first-round RT-PCR was run on the TCR CDR3.

This TCR was recovered from a man between 25 and 39 years old with Graves disease. The sequencing here drew on peripheral blood mononuclear cells (PBMCs), taken at new diagnosis, from a patient treated with antithyroid drugs. This rearrangement joins TRBV10-2 to TRBJ2-1, with D uncertain. This CDR3 is CATFHNEQSF. The CDR3 nucleotides read TGCGCCACCTTCCACAATGAGCAGTCCTTC.